Included here is one T cell receptor beta chain sequence, with context. The CDR3 covers 14 residues. V trimming: 4 bases; J trimming: 5 bases; junction bases outside the gene matches: 8. Germline assignment: CDR1 LNHNV and CDR2 YYDKDF (reference sequence). Original processing methods: Amplification of reference gene primers provided the estimated nucleated cell counts. Assay used: immunoSEQ multiplex PCR; TCRdb lists only in-frame clones, some missing. V and J calls and clone size are given by that table; D and trimming were obtained from the DNA. The sample contains a few hundred thousand clones, about 86% of which appear only once. This specimen comes from a study of blood T cell repertoires in COVID-19. The age range of participants was about 18 to 90 years, with residence in fewer than 25 US areas. Cohort allocation depended upon clinical history that participants reported. Exposed enrollees encountered a COVID-19 case at some point within 2 weeks before study entry.

J is TRBJ2-7 and V is TRBV15; 7 bases line up with TRBD2. This TCR was sampled from a woman in her 30s who had been exposed to COVID-19. Sequencing was performed on PBMCs or T cells enriched from blood (not recorded which). The CDR3 spells CATSNKRGVDEQYF. The CDR3 DNA reads as TGTGCCACCAGCAACAAGCGGGGTGTCGACGAGCAGTACTTC. The full variable domain, rest sourced from reference TRBV15 and TRBJ2-7, is DAMVIQNPRYQVTQFGKPVTLSCSQTLNHNVMYWYQQKSSQAPKLLFHYYDKDFNNEADTPDNFQSRRPNTSFCFLDIRSPGLGDTAMYLCATSNKRGVDEQYFGPGTRLTVT.